The 17 T cell receptor beta chains listed next were all sequenced from one sample in a study of blood T cell repertoires in COVID-19. Using immunoSEQ multiplex PCR, the repertoire was profiled, and TCRdb retains in-frame clones only, with some absent. The sample gives a few hundred thousand clones, 80% of which show up once; more than 7% is in the top ten. The sequenced sample consisted of peripheral blood. These receptors came from a woman in her seventies with acute or convalescent COVID-19.

This clone was counted a few times. This chain uses TRBV19 with TRBJ1-1; no firm D call. This CDR3 comprises 15 residues. Per the germline V gene, CDR1 is LNHDA and CDR2 is SQIVND (reference sequence). V was shortened by 1 base and J by 4 bases, with 13 bases between the two germline ends. The CDR3 loop reads CASSIAEGVGTEAFF. As DNA, the CDR3 is TGTGCCAGTAGTATAGCCGAGGGTGTCGGCACTGAAGCTTTCTTT.

This sequence joins TRBV19 and TRBJ2-5; a possible D gene is TRBD2 (5 bases). With 3 bases removed from V and 5 bases from J, the gap between germline ends came to 16 bases. The CDR3 is 15 amino acids. The germline V gene has CDR1 LNHDA and CDR2 SQIVND (reference sequence). DNA of the CDR3: TGTGCCAGTAGTATTGGGATGGGGAGTGGGGAGACCCAGTACTTC. It translates to CASSIGMGSGETQYF.

The rearrangement links TRBV10-3 to TRBJ2-2, with a tentative D call TRBD2 (6 bases). CDR1 is ENHRY and CDR2 is SYGVKD in the germline V gene. The CDR3 runs 13 residues. The ends were cut back, 9 bases at V and 3 bases at J, with 11 bases in the middle. CDR3 DNA sequence: TGTGCCATACGGGGACTTTACACCGGGGAGCTGTTTTTT. Translation gives CAIRGLYTGELFF.

The V call is TRBV6-5, the J call TRBJ2-5, with D tentatively TRBD2 (6 bases). The V end was cut by 4 bases, the J end by 1 base, with 13 bases between. CDR1 is MNHEY and CDR2 is SVGAGI in the germline V gene. The CDR3 totals 15 residues. CDR3 sequence (DNA): TGTGCCAGCAGTTTCACCGGCGGGGCCCAAGAGACCCAGTACTTC. It encodes CASSFTGGAQETQYF.

This clone turned up a few times. J is TRBJ2-1 and V is TRBV7-2; maybe TRBD1 (5 bases). The germline V and J ends were trimmed by 4 bases and 4 bases, with 8 bases remaining between them. The CDR3 has 13 residues. CDR1 is SGHTA and CDR2 is FQGNSA in the germline V gene. The CDR3 region is CASSSTVYNEQFF. CDR3 bases: TGTGCCAGCAGCTCGACAGTTTACAATGAGCAGTTCTTC.

The genes are TRBV28 and TRBJ2-3; D ambiguous. Trimming removed 3 bases at V and 1 base at J, with 11 bases between. The CDR3 sequence is 15 residues long. In germline, CDR1 is MDHEN, CDR2 SYDVKM. DNA for the CDR3: TGTGCCAGCAGTTTCCTTACTCCTGGCACAGATACGCAGTATTTT. Its protein product is CASSFLTPGTDTQYF.

This sequence joins TRBV2 and TRBJ1-6; 7 nucleotides line up with TRBD1. Trimming at V came to 7 bases and at J to 9 bases, leaving 12 bases not matched to a gene. The germline V gene encodes CDR1 SNHLY and CDR2 FYNNEI. This CDR3 has 15 residues. This chain's CDR3 is CASKAVGGESSPLHF. The CDR3 region has the DNA TGTGCCAGCAAAGCGGTAGGGGGCGAAAGTTCACCCCTCCACTTT.

V is TRBV11-2 and J is TRBJ2-1; the D gene is possibly TRBD2 (7 bases). The V end was cut by 5 bases, the J end by 5 bases, with 10 bases between. The germline CDR1 and CDR2 sequences are SGHAT and FQNNGV. The CDR3 runs 13 residues. CDR3 loop: CASSGGANNEQFF. The CDR3 DNA sequence: TGTGCCAGCAGCGGGGGGGCTAACAATGAGCAGTTCTTC. Using reference TRBV11-2 and TRBJ2-1 for the parts outside the CDR3, the full variable domain is EAGVAQSPRYKIIEKRQSVAFWCNPISGHATLYWYQQILGQGPKLLIQFQNNGVVDDSQLPKDRFSAERLKGVDSTLKIQPAKLEDSAVYLCASSGGANNEQFFGPGTRLTVL.

The chain combines TRBV4-3 with TRBJ2-3; D gene ambiguous. CDR3 size: 16 residues. V lost 2 bases and J 5 bases, leaving 17 bases between the germline ends. Germline-derived CDR1 and CDR2 are LGHNA and YSLEER. The CDR3 bases are TGCGCCAGCAGCCAACGGCCGACATCCGCGAAAGATACGCAGTATTTT. Translation: CASSQRPTSAKDTQYF.

This chain uses TRBV9 with TRBJ2-3; 8 bases are shared with TRBD2. V lost 4 bases and J lost 4; bases outside the gene matches: 11. The length of the CDR3 is 16 residues. Germline V gene data show CDR1 as SGDLS and CDR2 as YYNGEE. The CDR3 bases are TGTGCCAGCAGCCCTTCTTCGGGGGGGCCATCAGATACGCAGTATTTT. Protein sequence: CASSPSSGGPSDTQYF.

This sequence joins TRBV7-8 and TRBJ2-3; tentative D call: TRBD2 (5 bases). Deletions cut 0 bases from V and 0 bases from J, with 10 bases between. The CDR3 is 16 residues long. Germline V gives CDR1 SGHVS, CDR2 FQNEAQ. This CDR3 is CASSLAGGLSTDTQYF. DNA for the CDR3: TGTGCCAGCAGCTTAGCAGGCGGGCTGAGCACAGATACGCAGTATTTT.

The chain has TRBV3-1 (or the pseudogene TRBV3-2) and TRBJ2-7; 7 nucleotides line up with TRBD2. Germline V gene sequence: CDR1 LGHDT, CDR2 YNNKEL (reference sequence). V lost 2 bases, J lost 0 bases, and 7 bases stayed unmatched. The CDR3 has 16 amino acids. CDR3 in DNA: TGTGCCAGCAGCCAACCCTGGGGGGGAGCCTCCTACGAGCAGTACTTC. Protein: CASSQPWGGASYEQYF.

The chain links TRBV19 to TRBJ2-4; tentative D call: TRBD1 (6 bases). Per the germline V gene, CDR1 is LNHDA and CDR2 is SQIVND (reference sequence). V was cut by 4 bases and J by 4 bases, with 11 bases left in between. CDR3 size: 14 residues. CDR3 DNA sequence: TGTGCCAGTAGTAACCCCGGACAGAAAAACATTCAGTACTTC. Translation: CASSNPGQKNIQYF.

This chain links TRBV3-1 (or the pseudogene TRBV3-2) with TRBJ1-5; D possibly corresponds to TRBD1 (6 bases). Per germline, CDR1 LGHDT and CDR2 YNNKEL (reference sequence). V gave up 8 bases and J gave up 5 bases, with 10 bases separating them. This CDR3 region has 12 residues. CDR3 sequence reads: CASGYRDQPQHF. DNA for the CDR3: TGTGCCAGCGGATACAGGGATCAGCCCCAGCATTTT.

V and J are TRBV10-3 and TRBJ1-5; D is ambiguous. The germline CDR1 and CDR2 sequences are ENHRY and SYGVKD. The germline V and J ends were trimmed by 0 bases and 5 bases, with 8 bases remaining between them. The CDR3 sequence is 14 residues long. The CDR3 region is CAISESRADQPQHF. The CDR3 DNA sequence: TGTGCCATCAGTGAGTCGAGGGCAGATCAGCCCCAGCATTTT.

V usage is TRBV5-1 and J usage is TRBJ2-2, with 10 bases that match TRBD1. The CDR3 length is 14 residues. From germline, CDR1 is SGHRS and CDR2 YFSETQ. Germline trimming cut 6 bases from V and 7 bases from J; bases unmatched to any gene: 6. For the CDR3, the DNA is TGCGCCAGCAACAAGGACAGGGGGTACGGGGAGCTGTTTTTT. It encodes CASNKDRGYGELFF.

This clone was detected many times. V gene TRBV27 combines with J gene TRBJ1-6; maybe TRBD1 (6 bases). V lost 7 bases and J 7 bases, leaving 14 bases between the germline ends. The CDR3 runs to 14 residues. The germline V gene has CDR1 MNHEY and CDR2 SMNVEV (reference sequence). CDR3 loop: CASKAQGWNSPLHF. The CDR3 coding sequence is TGTGCCAGCAAGGCCCAGGGGTGGAATTCACCCCTCCACTTT.